One and the same sample provided the 27 T cell receptor beta chains below, sequenced in a study of T cell responses to AZD1222 COVID-19 vaccine. TCRdb keeps only in-frame clones here, not all; method: immunoSEQ multiplex PCR. The sample holds approximately 130,000 clones, approximately 86% seen once. This material consisted of peripheral blood, taken 28 days after the second AZD1222 dose. These receptors were taken from an adult who received the AZD1222 COVID-19 vaccine.

The chain carries TRBV7-2 and TRBJ2-1; D gene unclear. V was pared by 5 bases and J by 4 bases, with 6 bases between. This CDR3 is built from 12 residues. Germline lookup yields CDR1 SGHTA and CDR2 FQGNSA. The CDR3, as DNA: TGTGCCAGCAGCGCCGATTACAATGAGCAGTTCTTC. Translating gives CASSADYNEQFF.

Remarks on this clone: A junction end diverges from the germline sequence, so it may reflect a read error. V is TRBV28 and J is TRBJ1-1; TRBD1 might be the D (5 bases). From germline, CDR1 is MDHEN and CDR2 SYDVKM. The CDR3 runs 12 residues. The CDR3 protein is CASSQNPGPMLF. The CDR3 DNA sequence: TGTGCCAGCAGCCAAAACCCGGGGCCTATGCTATTT.

The chain carries TRBV6-5 and TRBJ1-5; TRBD1 agrees at 7 bases. CDR3 length equals 14 residues. Trimming removed 4 bases from V and 6 bases from J; junction bases left unmatched: 6. Per germline, CDR1 MNHEY and CDR2 SVGAGI. CDR3 residues: CASSSYRGGQPQHF. CDR3 nucleotides: TGTGCCAGCAGTTCCTACAGGGGAGGTCAGCCCCAGCATTTT.

The chain recombines TRBV6-5 with TRBJ1-5, with a tentative D call TRBD1 (5 bases). Germline V CDR1 and CDR2: MNHEY, SVGAGI. V lost 6 bases, J lost 5 bases, and 5 bases lay in between. This CDR3 comprises 11 residues. In DNA form, the CDR3 reads TGTGCCAGCAGGACAGATCAGCCCCAGCATTTT. Protein sequence: CASRTDQPQHF.

This chain connects TRBV7-3 to TRBJ1-1, with unresolved D. Germline CDR1 SGHTA, CDR2 FQGTGA. There are 12 residues in the CDR3. This CDR3 reads CARALTMGEAFF. The CDR3 nucleotides are TGTGCTAGGGCCCTCACCATGGGTGAAGCTTTCTTT. Supplemented by reference TRBV7-3 and TRBJ1-1, the full variable domain reads GAGVSQTPSNKVTEKGKYVELRCDPISGHTALYWYRQSLGQGPEFLIYFQGTGAADDSGLPNDRFFAVRPEGSVSTLKIQRTERGDSAVYLCARALTMGEAFFGQGTRLTVV.

J is TRBJ1-4 and V is TRBV25-1; maybe TRBD1 (5 bases). The germline V gene encodes CDR1 MGHDK and CDR2 SYGVNS. The CDR3 runs to 16 residues. Trimming removed 0 bases from V and 10 bases from J, with 18 bases in between. The CDR3 DNA is TGTGCCAGCAGTGAATATGGGGGGGGACTAAGTGGAAAACTGTTTTTT. Its translation: CASSEYGGGLSGKLFF.

V gene TRBV6-1 combines with J gene TRBJ1-2; D gene uncertain. Germline values: CDR1 MNHNS, CDR2 SASEGT. The V and J ends lost 0 bases and 5 bases respectively, with 10 bases between them. The CDR3 is made up of 14 amino acids. The CDR3 sequence: CASSEAWGGYGYTF. The DNA for the CDR3 is TGTGCCAGCAGTGAAGCTTGGGGAGGGTATGGCTACACCTTC.

The J gene is TRBJ1-1, the V gene TRBV6-5, with D unclear. The V and J ends lost 4 bases and 7 bases respectively, with 16 bases between them. Germline V gives CDR1 MNHEY, CDR2 SVGAGI. The CDR3 sequence is 14 residues long. CDR3 sequence: CASSFSPNSLEAFF. The CDR3 DNA follows: TGTGCCAGCAGTTTTTCCCCCAATTCACTTGAAGCTTTCTTT.

The V and J genes are TRBV5-5 and TRBJ1-2; D might be TRBD1 (5 bases). The CDR3 covers 13 residues. Germline CDR1 and CDR2: SGHKS and YYEKEE (reference sequence). Trimming cost V 1 base and J 6 bases, with 10 bases left between them. CDR3 region: CASSLPGPHGYTF. The CDR3 DNA is TGTGCCAGCAGCTTGCCAGGGCCCCATGGCTACACCTTC. Looking up the rest from reference TRBV5-5 and TRBJ1-2 gives the full variable domain: DAGVTQSPTHLIKTRGQQVTLRCSPISGHKSVSWYQQVLGQGPQFIFQYYEKEERGRGNFPDRFSARQFPNYSSELNVNALLLGDSALYLCASSLPGPHGYTFGSGTRLTVV.

This clone appeared once. The sample has other DNA sequences that encode this CDR3 too. The rearrangement joins TRBV5-1 to TRBJ1-3, with D possibly matching TRBD1 (5 bases). Trimming cost V 0 bases and J 3 bases, with 10 bases left between them. Germline CDR1 reads SGHRS; CDR2 reads YFSETQ. The CDR3 runs to 15 residues. Here the CDR3 DNA reads TGCGCCAGCAGCTTGGTCGGGGGAGATGGAAACACCATATATTTT. Its protein product is CASSLVGGDGNTIYF.

The chain couples TRBV12-3 or TRBV12-4 to TRBJ1-1, with D unclear. The CDR3 covers 12 residues. The ends were cut back, 5 bases at V and 3 bases at J, with 7 bases in the middle. Here the CDR3 reads CASSSGYTEAFF. CDR3 in DNA: TGTGCCAGCAGTAGTGGGTACACTGAAGCTTTCTTT.

The chain joins TRBV27 to TRBJ1-2; D remains ambiguous. Trimming removed 3 bases from V and 6 bases from J, with 14 bases in between. The germline V gene encodes CDR1 MNHEY and CDR2 SMNVEV (reference sequence). CDR3 length equals 14 residues. CDR3 in amino acids: CASSLVAGEHGYTF. The CDR3 DNA is TGTGCCAGCAGTTTGGTTGCGGGCGAACATGGCTACACCTTC.

Only a few counts were recorded for this clone. This chain joins TRBV7-2 and TRBJ2-7; no clear D gene. This CDR3 comprises 15 residues. Trimming cost V 1 base and J 3 bases, with 13 bases left between them. Looked up from germline, CDR1 is SGHTA and CDR2 is FQGNSA. This CDR3 is CASSLGVLTDYEQYF. The CDR3 DNA reads as TGTGCCAGCAGCTTAGGGGTGCTCACCGACTACGAGCAGTACTTC.

In regard to this clone: The sample holds other DNA sequences that translate to the same CDR3. V gene TRBV20-1 combines with J gene TRBJ1-1; D is ambiguous. V lost 6 bases and J 1 base, leaving 6 bases between the germline ends. Germline V gene data show CDR1 as DFQATT and CDR2 as SNEGSKA (reference sequence). CDR3 size: 11 residues. The CDR3, as DNA: TGCAGTGCATCGCGGAACACTGAAGCTTTCTTT. This codes for CSASRNTEAFF.

The genes are TRBV27 and TRBJ1-1; 8 bases map to TRBD1. CDR1 is MNHEY, CDR2 SMNVEV, per germline (reference sequence). The CDR3 is made up of 12 amino acids. V shed 5 bases and J 11 bases; nucleotides not matched to a gene: 7. The CDR3 coding sequence is TGTGCCAGCAGTCCTTGGACAGGGTCTGCTTTCTTT. It codes for CASSPWTGSAFF.

The V call is TRBV6-2 or TRBV6-3, the J call TRBJ1-3, with D hard to call. This CDR3 spans 13 amino acids. Germline CDR1 reads MNHEY; CDR2 reads SVGEGT. V lost 5 bases to trimming and J lost 1 base, with 6 bases between them. The CDR3 nucleotides are TGTGCCAGCAGTCAGTCTTCTGGAAACACCATATATTTT. It specifies CASSQSSGNTIYF.

The gene calls are TRBV6-5 and TRBJ1-5, with D possibly TRBD1 on 6 matching bases. Per germline, CDR1 MNHEY and CDR2 SVGAGI. V lost 6 bases and J 0 bases, leaving 12 bases between the germline ends. The CDR3 length is 15 residues. The CDR3 spells CASRKGGNSNQPQHF. Written as DNA, the CDR3 is TGTGCCAGCAGGAAAGGGGGGAATAGCAATCAGCCCCAGCATTTT.

The chain combines TRBV6-2 or TRBV6-3 with TRBJ2-7; TRBD2 matches at 13 bases. There are 16 residues in the CDR3. Trimming took 2 bases from V and 4 from J; bases not matched to a gene: 5. In germline, CDR1 is MNHEY, CDR2 SVGEGT. This CDR3 is CASSYGGLAGVYEQYF. The CDR3 coding sequence is TGTGCCAGCAGTTACGGAGGACTAGCGGGAGTTTACGAGCAGTACTTC.

This clone appeared once. The chain links TRBV28 to TRBJ2-6; TRBD2 might be the D (5 bases). Germline CDR1 is MDHEN and CDR2 is SYDVKM. V was shortened by 5 bases and J by 3 bases, with 14 bases between the two germline ends. The CDR3 contains 16 residues. CDR3 bases: TGTGCCAGCAGTCCCACAGTAGCGAATGGGGCCAACGTCCTGACTTTC. It codes for CASSPTVANGANVLTF.

This rearrangement joins TRBV20-1 to TRBJ2-7; D gene unclear. The CDR3 covers 12 residues. CDR1 is DFQATT and CDR2 is SNEGSKA in the germline V gene (reference sequence). The V end lost 3 bases, the J end lost 0 bases, and 6 bases lay between the germline ends. The CDR3 DNA is TGCAGTGCTAGTTTCGGCTCCTACGAGCAGTACTTC. Translation: CSASFGSYEQYF.

The chain employs TRBV5-1 and TRBJ1-2, with 9 bases identical to TRBD1. Trimming removed 5 bases from V and 7 bases from J; junction bases left unmatched: 6. This CDR3 is built from 13 residues. CDR1 and CDR2 (germline): SGHRS, YFSETQ. CDR3 nucleotides: TGCGCCAGCAGACGGGACAGGGAAGGTGGCTACACCTTC. This sequence encodes CASRRDREGGYTF.

This chain links TRBV11-2 with TRBJ2-2; 7 nucleotides match TRBD1. Trimming cost V 5 bases and J 6 bases; bases outside gene matches: 9. The length of the CDR3 is 15 residues. The V gene's germline CDR1 is SGHAT and CDR2 FQNNGV. The CDR3 nucleotides are TGTGCCAGCAGCGATCAAGGGACAGTCGCCGGGGAGCTGTTTTTT. As protein: CASSDQGTVAGELFF.

This clone was observed a single time. The rearrangement uses TRBV29-1 and TRBJ2-7; 9 nucleotides match TRBD2. CDR3 length equals 15 residues. From germline, CDR1 is SQVTM and CDR2 ANQGSEA. V trimming: 4 bases; J trimming: 5 bases; junction bases outside the gene matches: 12. CDR3: CSVGPGTSIPHEQYF. CDR3 DNA sequence: TGCAGCGTTGGTCCCGGGACTAGCATCCCCCACGAGCAGTACTTC.

The rearrangement uses TRBV10-3 and TRBJ2-2; D gene ambiguous. The germline V gene has CDR1 ENHRY and CDR2 SYGVKD. This CDR3 has 14 residues. Trimming pared 4 bases from V and 4 bases from J, leaving 10 bases between. CDR3 protein: CAISASEATGELFF. The CDR3 region has the DNA TGTGCCATCAGTGCCTCAGAGGCCACCGGGGAGCTGTTTTTT.

The CDR3 here is CASRDGQGISEAFF. The CDR3 DNA is TGCGCCAGCAGGGACGGACAGGGGATTTCTGAAGCTTTCTTT. The chain employs TRBV5-1 and TRBJ1-1; TRBD1 agrees at 9 bases. Trimming cost V 5 bases and J 6 bases; bases outside gene matches: 8. Germline V CDR1 and CDR2: SGHRS, YFSETQ. The CDR3 runs 14 residues. Full variable domain (outside the CDR3, taken from reference TRBV5-1 and TRBJ1-1): KAGVTQTPRYLIKTRGQQVTLSCSPISGHRSVSWYQQTPGQGLQFLFEYFSETQRNKGNFPGRFSGRQFSNSRSEMNVSTLELGDSALYLCASRDGQGISEAFFGQGTRLTVV.

The chain links TRBV27 to TRBJ1-6; a weak D match, TRBD1 (5 bases). Deletions cut 5 bases from V and 9 bases from J, with 8 bases between. Germline V gives CDR1 MNHEY, CDR2 SMNVEV (reference sequence). The CDR3 covers 12 residues. DNA of the CDR3: TGTGCCAGCAGTCAGGGTGCTTCACCCCTCCACTTT. This translates into CASSQGASPLHF.

This clone turned up a few times. This sequence joins TRBV19 and TRBJ2-3; TRBD2 might be the D (5 bases). Trimming shortened V by 4 bases and J by 6 bases, and 17 bases separated the two germline ends. This CDR3 comprises 15 residues. Germline V gene lookup returns CDR1 LNHDA and CDR2 SQIVND (reference sequence). This CDR3 reads CASSTREPRFDTQYF. CDR3 bases: TGTGCCAGTAGTACCCGGGAACCAAGGTTTGATACGCAGTATTTT.